The 21 T cell receptor beta chains below were found in one sample sequenced in a study of blood T cell repertoires in COVID-19. The repertoire was sequenced with immunoSEQ multiplex PCR; TCRdb's copy has only in-frame clones and lacks some. The repertoire holds 250,000 to 350,000 clones, with about 88% as singletons. The material sequenced was PBMCs or T cells enriched from blood (not recorded which). The origin of the receptors is a woman aged 50 to 60 who had recovered from COVID-19.

V usage is TRBV9 and J usage is TRBJ2-1; 11 bases map to TRBD2. The germline V gene encodes CDR1 SGDLS and CDR2 YYNGEE. CDR3 size: 14 residues. V shed 3 bases, J shed 15 bases, and the junction held 11 bases outside the gene matches. The CDR3 DNA is TGTGCCAGCAGCGCCCAGGATAGCGGGAGGGCCTGGTTCTTC. Amino acid sequence: CASSAQDSGRAWFF.

This rearrangement joins TRBV6-5 to TRBJ2-1; TRBD1 is a possible D gene (5 bases). Trimming cost V 6 bases and J 9 bases, with 15 bases left between them. The germline V gene has CDR1 MNHEY and CDR2 SVGAGI. The CDR3 loop spans 13 amino acids. CDR3 amino acids: CASSTSGNPEQFF. CDR3 bases: TGTGCCAGCAGCACCTCAGGGAACCCTGAGCAGTTCTTC.

The V and J genes are TRBV27 and TRBJ2-1; 7 positions agree with TRBD2. Trimming cost V 6 bases and J 2 bases; bases outside gene matches: 4. CDR1 is MNHEY and CDR2 is SMNVEV in the germline V gene (reference sequence). This CDR3 is built from 14 residues. The CDR3 region has the DNA TGTGCCAGCAGAACGGGACTAACCTACAATGAGCAGTTCTTC. Residues: CASRTGLTYNEQFF.

The chain joins TRBV28 to TRBJ2-1; no clear D gene. There are 16 residues in the CDR3. Germline lookup yields CDR1 MDHEN and CDR2 SYDVKM. Trimming stripped 3 bases from V and 2 bases from J, with 14 bases between. The CDR3 here is CASSLSSVRAYNEQFF. The CDR3 region has the DNA TGTGCCAGCAGTTTGAGTAGTGTCCGGGCCTACAATGAGCAGTTCTTC.

The chain has TRBV7-3 and TRBJ2-3; TRBD1 agrees at 10 bases. The CDR3 is 14 amino acids. Germline V lookup: CDR1 SGHTA, CDR2 FQGTGA. V shed 5 bases, J shed 7 bases, and the junction held 6 bases outside the gene matches. The CDR3 loop is CASSPGTGEYTQYF. The DNA of the CDR3 is TGTGCCAGCAGCCCCGGGACAGGGGAATATACGCAGTATTTT.

The chain recombines TRBV9 with TRBJ2-1; 7 nucleotides agree with TRBD1. With 0 bases clipped from V and 0 bases from J, the junction kept 3 bases outside the gene matches. Germline V gives CDR1 SGDLS, CDR2 YYNGEE. This CDR3 contains 16 residues. CDR3 in DNA: TGTGCCAGCAGCGTAGTCGGGGACAGCTCCTACAATGAGCAGTTCTTC. This codes for CASSVVGDSSYNEQFF. Drawing the rest from reference TRBV9 and TRBJ2-1, the complete variable domain is DSGVTQTPKHLITATGQRVTLRCSPRSGDLSVYWYQQSLDQGLQFLIQYYNGEERAKGNILERFSAQQFPDLHSELNLSSLELGDSALYFCASSVVGDSSYNEQFFGPGTRLTVL.

V gene TRBV5-1 combines with J gene TRBJ2-1, with D maybe TRBD2 (6 bases). This CDR3 has 17 amino acids. The V end lost 5 bases, the J end lost 0 bases, and 18 bases lay between the germline ends. CDR1 SGHRS and CDR2 YFSETQ come from the germline V gene. The CDR3 sequence: CASSSGEWRGSYNEQFF. In nucleotides, the CDR3 is TGCGCCAGCAGTTCGGGGGAGTGGCGGGGCTCCTACAATGAGCAGTTCTTC.

This chain joins TRBV7-3 and TRBJ2-1, with 12 bases matching TRBD2. V lost 5 bases and J lost 9; bases outside the gene matches: 11. The CDR3 has 16 amino acids. Germline values: CDR1 SGHTA, CDR2 FQGTGA. The chain's CDR3 is CASSPSLAGGLGEQFF. The CDR3 nucleotides are TGTGCCAGCAGCCCAAGCCTAGCGGGAGGGCTAGGTGAGCAGTTCTTC. The variable domain in full, with the rest retrieved from reference TRBV7-3 and TRBJ2-1, is GAGVSQTPSNKVTEKGKYVELRCDPISGHTALYWYRQSLGQGPEFLIYFQGTGAADDSGLPNDRFFAVRPEGSVSTLKIQRTERGDSAVYLCASSPSLAGGLGEQFFGPGTRLTVL.

The gene calls are TRBV30 and TRBJ1-2; TRBD1 agrees at 7 bases. V shed 2 bases, J shed 6 bases, and the junction held 3 bases outside the gene matches. Germline-derived CDR1 and CDR2 are GTSNPN and SVGIG (reference sequence). The CDR3 extends over 12 amino acids. The CDR3 DNA follows: TGTGCCTGGAGTCTGCAGGGGGATGGCTACACCTTC. Protein: CAWSLQGDGYTF.

The chain recombines TRBV27 with TRBJ1-5; D is perhaps TRBD1 (6 bases). Deletions cut 6 bases from V and 2 bases from J, with 11 bases between. The CDR3 has 14 amino acids. Per germline, CDR1 MNHEY and CDR2 SMNVEV (reference sequence). The CDR3 nucleotides read TGTGCCAGCAGGCCGGGGACACGCAATCAGCCCCAGCATTTT. It codes for CASRPGTRNQPQHF.

The J gene is TRBJ2-7, the V gene TRBV27, with D possibly being TRBD1 (5 bases). Germline V lookup: CDR1 MNHEY, CDR2 SMNVEV (reference sequence). V was shortened by 5 bases and J by 2 bases, with 19 bases between the two germline ends. This CDR3 is 16 amino acids long. CDR3 nucleotides: TGTGCCAGCAGTATGACAGTGCTCTTGGGTACCTACGAGCAGTACTTC. Translated: CASSMTVLLGTYEQYF.

J is TRBJ2-2 and V is TRBV9; D ambiguous. The germline CDR1 and CDR2 sequences are SGDLS and YYNGEE. V was clipped by 0 bases and J by 4 bases, with 7 bases between them. This CDR3 comprises 14 residues. The CDR3 DNA reads TGTGCCAGCAGCGTAGATCGGTTCACCGGGGAGCTGTTTTTT. Translated, it gives CASSVDRFTGELFF.

This clone counts as large (0.1 to 1%). The chain combines TRBV24-1 with TRBJ2-1; D gene unclear. Germline lookup yields CDR1 KGHDR and CDR2 SFDVKD. Trimming left V 5 bases short and J 6 bases short, with 7 bases between. The CDR3 length is 12 residues. This CDR3 is CATSGLSNEQFF. Here the CDR3 DNA reads TGTGCCACCAGTGGTCTTTCCAATGAGCAGTTCTTC.

The chain combines TRBV2 with TRBJ1-2; the D is unclear. Germline lookup yields CDR1 SNHLY and CDR2 FYNNEI. Trimming shortened V by 1 base and J by 4 bases, and 16 bases separated the two germline ends. There are 16 residues in the CDR3. CDR3 bases: TGTGCCAGCAGTGAAGGGGGTTCCTCGGGGATCTATGGCTACACCTTC. This translates into CASSEGGSSGIYGYTF.

This clone was detected a few times. The genes are TRBV2 and TRBJ1-6; the D is unclear. V was shortened by 1 base and J by 13 bases, with 14 bases between the two germline ends. Germline values: CDR1 SNHLY, CDR2 FYNNEI. There are 14 residues in the CDR3. Here the CDR3 DNA reads TGTGCCAGCAGTGAAGGGTACGGGTCGCGGCCCCTCCACTTT. Amino acids: CASSEGYGSRPLHF.

V usage is TRBV6-6 and J usage is TRBJ2-7; D unclear. The CDR3 covers 14 residues. V lost 2 bases and J 6 bases, leaving 14 bases between the germline ends. The V gene's germline CDR1 is MNHNY and CDR2 SVGAGI (reference sequence). For the CDR3, the DNA is TGTGCCAGCAGTTACCCATACTTAAAACCCGAGCAGTACTTC. Its protein product is CASSYPYLKPEQYF.

V is TRBV3-1 (or the pseudogene TRBV3-2) and J is TRBJ1-6, with 8 nucleotides matching TRBD1. The trim removed 7 bases at V and 6 bases at J, leaving 5 bases unmatched. The CDR3 has 14 residues. Germline loops: CDR1 LGHDT, CDR2 YNNKEL (reference sequence). Written as DNA, the CDR3 is TGTGCCAGCACTAACGACAGGGGTAATTCACCCCTCCACTTT. Protein product: CASTNDRGNSPLHF.

The chain has TRBV28 and TRBJ1-2; 7 positions agree with TRBD1. The CDR3 loop spans 14 amino acids. Per germline, CDR1 MDHEN and CDR2 SYDVKM. V lost 2 bases to trimming and J lost 4 bases; unmatched junction nucleotides: 4. CDR3 sequence reads: CASSLGTVGYGYTF. The CDR3 DNA sequence: TGTGCCAGCAGTTTAGGGACAGTGGGCTATGGCTACACCTTC.

The chain links TRBV5-8 to TRBJ2-3; 10 bases align to TRBD2. The ends lost 4 bases at V and 6 bases at J; junction bases unmatched: 2. This CDR3 region has 13 residues. Per the germline V gene, CDR1 is SGHTS and CDR2 is YDEGEE. CDR3 loop: CASSGLAADTQYF. CDR3 nucleotides: TGTGCCAGCAGCGGACTAGCGGCGGATACGCAGTATTTT. The variable domain in full, completed from reference TRBV5-8 and TRBJ2-3, reads EAGVTQSPTHLIKTRGQQATLRCSPISGHTSVYWYQQALGLGLQFLLWYDEGEERNRGNFPPRFSGRQFPNYSSELNVNALELEDSALYLCASSGLAADTQYFGPGTRLTVL.

A single count supports this clone. The genes are TRBV28 and TRBJ1-2; 11 positions agree with TRBD1. In germline, CDR1 is MDHEN, CDR2 SYDVKM. V lost 8 bases to trimming and J lost 3 bases; unmatched junction nucleotides: 5. The length of the CDR3 is 14 residues. CDR3 bases: TGTGCCAGCGGACGGACAGGGGGCTACTATGGCTACACCTTC. Translating it yields CASGRTGGYYGYTF.

The chain carries TRBV5-5 and TRBJ1-2, with D perhaps TRBD1 (6 bases). Trimming removed 4 bases from V and 4 bases from J, with 11 bases in between. The V gene's germline CDR1 is SGHKS and CDR2 YYEKEE (reference sequence). The CDR3 covers 13 residues. CDR3 DNA: TGTGCCAGCAGCCAAACGACAGGCTATGGCTACACCTTC. As protein: CASSQTTGYGYTF.